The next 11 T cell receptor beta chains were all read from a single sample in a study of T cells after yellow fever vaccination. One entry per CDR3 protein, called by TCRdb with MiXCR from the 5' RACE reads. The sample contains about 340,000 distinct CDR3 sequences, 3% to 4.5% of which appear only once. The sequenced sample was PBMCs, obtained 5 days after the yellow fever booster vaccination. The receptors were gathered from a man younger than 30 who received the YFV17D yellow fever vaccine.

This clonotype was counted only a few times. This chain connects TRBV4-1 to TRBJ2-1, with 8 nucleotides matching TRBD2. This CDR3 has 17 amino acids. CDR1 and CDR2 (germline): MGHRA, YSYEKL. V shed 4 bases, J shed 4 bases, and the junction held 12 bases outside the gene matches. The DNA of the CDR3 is TGCGCCAGCAGCCGAGACGACGGGGGGGCAGGGTACAATGAGCAGTTCTTC. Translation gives CASSRDDGGAGYNEQFF.

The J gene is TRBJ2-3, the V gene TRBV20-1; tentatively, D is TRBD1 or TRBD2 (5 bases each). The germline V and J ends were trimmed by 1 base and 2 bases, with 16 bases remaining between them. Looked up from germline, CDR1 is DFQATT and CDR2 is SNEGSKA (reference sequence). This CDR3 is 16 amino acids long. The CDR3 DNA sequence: TGCAGTGCTAGAGCCCCCCGGGGACGATACACAGATACGCAGTATTTT. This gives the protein CSARAPRGRYTDTQYF.

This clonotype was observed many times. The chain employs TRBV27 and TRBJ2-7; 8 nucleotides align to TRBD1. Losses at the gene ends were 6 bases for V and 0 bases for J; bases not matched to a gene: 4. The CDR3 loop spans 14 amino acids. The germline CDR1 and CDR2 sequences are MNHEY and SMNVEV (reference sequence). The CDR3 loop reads CASSGTGGSYEQYV. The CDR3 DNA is TGTGCCAGCAGCGGAACAGGGGGCTCCTACGAGCAGTACGTC.

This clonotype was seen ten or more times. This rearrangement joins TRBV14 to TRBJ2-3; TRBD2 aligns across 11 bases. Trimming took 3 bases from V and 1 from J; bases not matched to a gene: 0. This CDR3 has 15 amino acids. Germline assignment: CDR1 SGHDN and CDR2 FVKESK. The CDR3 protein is CASSQTSGGTDTQYF. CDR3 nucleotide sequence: TGTGCCAGCAGCCAGACTAGCGGGGGCACAGATACGCAGTATTTT.

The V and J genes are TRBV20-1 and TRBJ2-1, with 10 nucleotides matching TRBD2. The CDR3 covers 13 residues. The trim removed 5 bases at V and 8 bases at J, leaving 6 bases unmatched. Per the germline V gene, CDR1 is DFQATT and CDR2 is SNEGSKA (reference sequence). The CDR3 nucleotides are TGCAGTGCTCAGCGGGGGGGGTTGGATGAGCAGTTCTTC. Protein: CSAQRGGLDEQFF.

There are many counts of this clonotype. CDR3: CSVEEKAINYGYTF. The CDR3, as DNA: TGCAGCGTTGAAGAAAAGGCCATCAACTATGGCTACACCTTC. The genes are TRBV29-1 and TRBJ1-2, with no clear D. Trimming shortened V by 0 bases and J by 2 bases, and 10 bases separated the two germline ends. The CDR3 sequence is 14 residues long. Germline values: CDR1 SQVTM, CDR2 ANQGSEA.

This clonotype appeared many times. The CDR3 DNA reads TGCGCCAGCAGCCCTGGTGGTGAGCCCCGGGAGACCCAGTACTTC. The encoded protein is CASSPGGEPRETQYF. The chain is built from TRBV4-1 and TRBJ2-5, with D uncertain. The germline V and J ends were trimmed by 4 bases and 5 bases, with 17 bases remaining between them. Germline V gives CDR1 MGHRA, CDR2 YSYEKL. This CDR3 comprises 15 residues.

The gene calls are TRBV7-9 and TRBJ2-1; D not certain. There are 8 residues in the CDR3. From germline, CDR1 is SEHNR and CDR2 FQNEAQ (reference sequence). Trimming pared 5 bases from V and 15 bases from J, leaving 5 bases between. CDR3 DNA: TGTGCCAGCAGCCCCTGGTTCTTC. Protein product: CASSPWFF.

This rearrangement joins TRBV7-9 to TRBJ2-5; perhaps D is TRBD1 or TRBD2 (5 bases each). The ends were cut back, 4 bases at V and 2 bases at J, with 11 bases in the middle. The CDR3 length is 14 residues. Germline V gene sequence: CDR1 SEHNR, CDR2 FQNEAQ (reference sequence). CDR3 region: CASSSGTDQETQYF. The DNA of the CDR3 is TGTGCCAGCAGCTCCGGGACGGATCAAGAGACCCAGTACTTC.

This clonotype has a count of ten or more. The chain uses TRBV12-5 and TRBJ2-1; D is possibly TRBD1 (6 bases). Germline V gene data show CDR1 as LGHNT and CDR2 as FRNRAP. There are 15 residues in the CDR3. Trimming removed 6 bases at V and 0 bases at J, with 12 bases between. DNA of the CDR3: TGTGCTAGTGGGACAGGCGAAAGCTCCTACAATGAGCAGTTCTTC. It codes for CASGTGESSYNEQFF.

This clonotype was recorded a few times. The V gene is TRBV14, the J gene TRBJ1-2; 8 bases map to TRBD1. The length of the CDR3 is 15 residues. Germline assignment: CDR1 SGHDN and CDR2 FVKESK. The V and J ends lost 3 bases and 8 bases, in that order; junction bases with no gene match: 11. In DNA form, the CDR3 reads TGTGCCAGCAGCCAGACAGACAGGGGAGGACTCGGCTACACCTTC. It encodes CASSQTDRGGLGYTF.